A selection of T cell receptor beta chains follows, all from one sample in a study of Tregs in tolerant kidney transplant recipients. Libraries were prepared by immunoSEQ multiplex PCR; TCRdb keeps only in-frame clonotypes and omits some of them. The sample holds about 8,300 clones, just under 35% seen once. What these receptors recognize is not known. The sequencing used CD8+ T cells from blood cultured with allogeneic cells, collected before the transplant. These receptor sequences come from a human patient who received a combined kidney and bone marrow transplant. CDR3s include the opening cysteine and the closing phenylalanine or tryptophan. A D gene is named only where the DNA matches it firmly. Clone size, where shown, is once, few, many, or a class for clones that have expanded.

few	13	NA	TRBJ2-3	TRBV4-1	CASSQIISDTQYF	TGCGCCAGCAGCCAAATAATTTCAGATACGCAGTATTTT
NA	15	NA	TRBJ2-1	TRBV9	CASSVASTAYNEQFF	TGTGCCAGCAGCGTAGCTAGCACAGCCTACAATGAGCAGTTCTTC
NA	15	TRBD2	TRBJ2-1	TRBV27	CASSLASSGSNEQFF	TGTGCCAGCAGTTTAGCCTCTAGCGGGAGTAATGAGCAGTTCTTC
medium-sized	13	NA	TRBJ2-7	TRBV4-1	CASSQVGSYEQYF	TGCGCCAGCAGCCAAGTCGGGTCCTACGAGCAGTACTTC
NA	16	TRBD1	TRBJ2-3	TRBV28	CASSTHRDRVLDTQYF	TGTGCCAGCAGTACCCACCGGGACAGGGTTTTAGATACGCAGTATTTT
few	15	TRBD1	TRBJ2-7	TRBV27	CASSFVGQGGYEQYF	TGTGCCAGCAGTTTCGTGGGACAGGGGGGCTACGAGCAGTACTTC
few	17	TRBD2	TRBJ2-5	TRBV4-1	CASSPRSSGGALETQYF	TGCGCCAGCAGCCCACGATCTAGCGGGGGGGCCCTTGAGACCCAGTACTTC
NA	14	NA	TRBJ1-3	TRBV27	CASSSGNSGNTIYF	TGTGCCAGCAGTTCGGGGAACTCTGGAAACACCATATATTTT
once	15	TRBD2	TRBJ2-1	TRBV7-8	CASNPRGGSYNEQFF	TGTGCCAGCAACCCCCGCGGGGGTTCCTACAATGAGCAGTTCTTC
NA	15	NA	TRBJ2-3	TRBV5-1	CASSFWRGETDTQYF	TGCGCCAGCAGCTTCTGGCGGGGTGAAACAGATACGCAGTATTTT
NA	12	NA	TRBJ1-5	TRBV14	CASSTGSQPQHF	TGTGCCAGCAGTACAGGGAGCCAGCCCCAGCATTTT
few	16	TRBD2	TRBJ2-7	TRBV27	CASSLLLAGGPNEQYF	TGTGCCAGCAGTTTACTTCTGGCGGGAGGGCCGAACGAGCAGTACTTC
few	15	NA	TRBJ1-4	TRBV4-1	CASSQVAGSGEKLFF	TGCGCCAGCAGCCAAGTAGCGGGCTCGGGTGAAAAACTGTTTTTT
few	15	TRBD1	TRBJ2-2	TRBV7-8	CASSPTGGRGGELFF	TGTGCCAGCAGCCCGACAGGGGGTAGGGGCGGGGAGCTGTTTTTT
medium-sized	13	TRBD1	TRBJ1-1	TRBV7-6	CASSFGTATEAFF	TGTGCCAGCAGCTTTGGGACAGCCACTGAAGCTTTCTTT
medium-sized	14	NA	TRBJ1-2	TRBV10-1	CASSELAENYGYTF	TGCGCCAGCAGTGAGTTAGCGGAGAACTATGGCTACACCTTC
few	15	TRBD2	TRBJ2-1	TRBV19	CASSIWGGSQNEQFF	TGTGCCAGTAGTATTTGGGGCGGGAGTCAGAATGAGCAGTTCTTC
medium-sized	13	NA	TRBJ1-2	TRBV2	CASTSSDIYGYTF	TGTGCCAGCACTTCCTCGGACATTTATGGCTACACCTTC
few	16	TRBD2	TRBJ2-5	TRBV27	CASSLIGAGGQETQYF	TGTGCCAGCAGTTTAATCGGGGCGGGAGGGCAAGAGACCCAGTACTTC
few	17	NA	TRBJ1-6	TRBV19	CASTADSFFGHNSPLHF	TGTGCCAGTACCGCGGACAGTTTTTTTGGCCATAATTCACCCCTCCACTTT
NA	17	NA	TRBJ2-7	TRBV2	CASRGQNGPYTPYEQYF	TGTGCCAGCAGGGGCCAGAATGGGCCATACACCCCCTACGAGCAGTACTTC
NA	17	TRBD1	TRBJ1-2	TRBV6-1	CASSVAGQGRLGYGYTF	TGTGCCAGCAGTGTGGCGGGACAGGGGAGATTAGGCTATGGCTACACCTTC
NA	12	NA	TRBJ1-1	TRBV28	CASRTYRVEAFF	TGTGCCAGCAGGACCTACAGGGTCGAAGCTTTCTTT
NA	12	NA	TRBJ1-1	TRBV2	CASHQADTEAFF	TGTGCCAGTCATCAGGCTGACACTGAAGCTTTCTTT
NA	14	NA	TRBJ2-1	TRBV9	CASSVATQGNEQFF	TGTGCCAGCAGCGTAGCTACGCAGGGGAATGAGCAGTTCTTC
NA	17	TRBD2	TRBJ2-7	TRBV27	CASRQGIGTSGPYEQYF	TGTGCCAGCAGGCAGGGGATCGGGACTAGCGGCCCCTACGAGCAGTACTTC
few	14	TRBD2	TRBJ2-7	TRBV27	CASQDYGPGGEQYF	TGTGCCTCCCAGGACTACGGGCCGGGGGGCGAGCAGTACTTC
NA	15	NA	TRBJ2-1	TRBV19	CASSMAPAGQNEQFF	TGTGCCAGTAGTATGGCCCCGGCAGGTCAGAATGAGCAGTTCTTC
medium-sized	16	TRBD2	TRBJ2-1	TRBV27	CASSPLLAGGPNEQFF	TGTGCCAGCAGTCCCCTACTAGCGGGAGGACCCAATGAGCAGTTCTTC
medium-sized	18	NA	TRBJ1-1	TRBV27	CASSLLAGGDIPNTEAFF	TGTGCCAGCAGTTTATTGGCCGGGGGGGACATCCCTAACACTGAAGCTTTCTTT
NA	15	TRBD1	TRBJ2-2	TRBV19	CASSSGTGGTGELFF	TGTGCCAGTAGTTCCGGGACAGGGGGAACCGGGGAGCTGTTTTTT
few	15	NA	TRBJ2-1	TRBV6-4	CASSYLNPGIDEQFF	TGTGCCAGCAGTTATTTAAACCCGGGAATCGATGAGCAGTTCTTC
NA	17	NA	TRBJ2-1	TRBV11-2	CASSLLFGEGVNNEQFF	TGTGCCAGCAGCCTTCTGTTTGGGGAGGGGGTAAACAATGAGCAGTTCTTC
few	15	NA	TRBJ2-2	TRBV4-2	CASSQEAGVTGELFF	TGTGCCAGCAGCCAAGAAGCAGGGGTCACCGGGGAGCTGTTTTTT
few	13	NA	TRBJ2-1	TRBV13	CASSLVGSDEQFF	TGTGCCAGCAGCTTAGTCGGGAGCGACGAGCAGTTCTTC
NA	11	NA	TRBJ1-1	TRBV28	CASSYGLEAFF	TGTGCCAGCAGTTATGGGCTTGAAGCTTTCTTT
NA	15	TRBD1	TRBJ1-1	TRBV5-8	CASSLRPIGQGEAFF	TGTGCCAGCAGCTTGAGACCTATAGGACAGGGTGAAGCTTTCTTT
NA	12	NA	TRBJ2-5	TRBV11-2	CASSLTGETQYF	TGTGCCAGCAGCTTAACGGGGGAGACCCAGTACTTC
NA	15	TRBD2	TRBJ2-7	TRBV28	CASSRLAVRPDEQYF	TGTGCCAGCAGTCGACTAGCGGTGAGACCTGACGAGCAGTACTTC
few	16	NA	TRBJ2-2	TRBV9	CASSQLRDTNTGELFF	TGTGCCAGCAGCCAACTACGGGACACGAACACCGGGGAGCTGTTTTTT
NA	15	NA	TRBJ2-7	TRBV7-9	CASSQVTGNLGEQYF	TGCGCCAGCAGCCAAGTAACAGGGAATTTGGGCGAGCAGTACTTC
NA	16	NA	TRBJ2-1	TRBV30	CAWSVGVPSSYNEQFF	TGTGCCTGGAGTGTAGGGGTCCCCAGCTCCTACAATGAGCAGTTCTTC
few	13	TRBD1	TRBJ2-7	TRBV27	CASSLDRGGEQYF	TGTGCCAGCAGTTTAGACAGGGGCGGCGAGCAGTACTTC
NA	12	TRBD1	TRBJ2-4	TRBV25-1	CASSVTGRDVDF	TGTGCCAGCAGTGTGACAGGGCGAGATGTGGACTTC
few	16	TRBD2	TRBJ2-3	TRBV5-1	CASSVVLARGKDTQYF	TGCGCCAGCAGCGTAGTACTAGCGAGAGGGAAAGATACGCAGTATTTT
few	13	NA	TRBJ2-5	TRBV6-5	CASSYSLQETQYF	TGTGCCAGCAGTTACTCCCTCCAAGAGACCCAGTACTTC
few	14	TRBD1	TRBJ1-2	TRBV5-1	CASSWTGGGYGYTF	TGCGCCAGCAGCTGGACAGGGGGGGGTTATGGCTACACCTTC
few	14	NA	TRBJ2-2	TRBV5-1	CASSPIYSTGELFF	TGCGCCAGCAGCCCCATCTATTCTACCGGGGAGCTGTTTTTT
NA	16	TRBD2	TRBJ2-2	TRBV27	CASSLILAGGTGELFF	TGTGCCAGCAGTTTGATTCTAGCGGGGGGTACCGGGGAGCTGTTTTTT
NA	15	NA	TRBJ2-7	TRBV11-2	CASSSPRGYSYEQYF	TGTGCCAGCAGCTCACCGCGAGGGTACTCCTACGAGCAGTACTTC
NA	14	TRBD1	TRBJ2-7	TRBV7-9	CASLPLQGAFEQYF	TGTGCCAGCCTACCTCTTCAGGGGGCCTTCGAGCAGTACTTC
NA	16	NA	TRBJ1-6	TRBV11-2	CASSLDPDSYNSPLHF	TGTGCCAGCAGCTTAGATCCTGACTCCTATAATTCCCCCCTCCACTTT
few	14	NA	TRBJ2-7	TRBV30	CAWSPGVSSYEQYF	TGTGCCTGGAGTCCCGGGGTAAGCTCCTACGAGCAGTACTTC
few	13	NA	TRBJ2-1	TRBV28	CASSWRAYNEQFF	TGTGCCAGCAGTTGGAGGGCGTACAATGAGCAGTTCTTC
NA	13	NA	TRBJ2-5	TRBV7-6	CASSLHNKWTQYF	TGTGCCAGCAGTCTCCACAATAAATGGACCCAGTACTTC
NA	16	NA	TRBJ1-6	TRBV7-2	CASSLFSAREHSPLHF	TGTGCCAGCAGCTTATTCTCCGCCCGGGAACATTCACCCCTCCACTTT
few	17	TRBD1	TRBJ1-6	TRBV4-2	CASSLGTVISYNSPLHF	TGTGCCAGCAGCCTCGGGACAGTTATCTCCTATAATTCCCCCCTCCACTTT
few	16	TRBD2	TRBJ2-7	TRBV7-2	CASSLDWRGLANEQYF	TGTGCCAGCAGCTTAGATTGGCGGGGACTAGCGAACGAGCAGTACTTC
medium-sized	14	TRBD1	TRBJ1-1	TRBV27	CASTTAGTGLGAFF	TGTGCCAGCACGACCGCCGGGACAGGGCTAGGGGCTTTCTTT
few	14	NA	TRBJ1-2	TRBV5-4	CASSQGLGRYGYTF	TGCGCCAGCAGCCAAGGGTTGGGGCGGTATGGCTACACCTTC